This T cell receptor (beta chain) derives from a study of regulatory T cells in long-lasting Graves disease. The time point was: persistent/refractory GD, antithyroid drugs over 5 years with positive TRAb. After RNA was extracted from PBMCs, the TCR library was made from it. This clonotype showed up many times. The target antigen is unknown. CDR3-region Arm-PCR and iRepertoire HTBI primers produced the TCR beta libraries. One entry per CDR3 protein results from TCRdb running MiXCR on the multiplex PCR reads. Here the sample spans about 470,000 distinct CDR3 sequences, 20% to 25% being singletons. The ends lost 11 bases at V and 0 bases at J; junction bases unmatched: 12. The CDR3 is 16 amino acids. Germline CDR1 and CDR2: MNHEY and SVGEGT. Overall study findings and caveats: New patients shared 800 to 1,000 public clonotypes, and persistent patients shared more, with 2,741. It was in persistent disease that TRBV28, TRBJ1-2 and TRBJ2-5 were favored.

The genes are TRBV6-2 or TRBV6-3 and TRBJ2-2, with TRBD2 identical over 7 bases. This clonotype was sampled from a female donor with Graves disease. The source was peripheral blood mononuclear cells (PBMCs), collected when the disease was refractory, from a patient treated with antithyroid drugs. Here the CDR3 reads CAGTRGVTANTGELFF. The CDR3 bases are TGTGCCGGGACCCGGGGGGTGACCGCGAACACCGGGGAGCTGTTTTTT.